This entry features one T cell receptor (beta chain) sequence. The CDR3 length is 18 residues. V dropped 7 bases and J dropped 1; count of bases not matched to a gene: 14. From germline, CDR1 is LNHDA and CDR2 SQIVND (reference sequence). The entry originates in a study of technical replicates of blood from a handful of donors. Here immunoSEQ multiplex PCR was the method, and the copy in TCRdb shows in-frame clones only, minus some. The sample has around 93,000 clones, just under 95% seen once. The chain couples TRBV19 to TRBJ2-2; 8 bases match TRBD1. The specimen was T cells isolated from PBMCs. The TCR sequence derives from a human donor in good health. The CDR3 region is CASTELSAGTGNTGELFF. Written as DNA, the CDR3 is TGTGCCAGTACCGAGCTCTCCGCCGGGACAGGGAACACCGGGGAGCTGTTTTTT. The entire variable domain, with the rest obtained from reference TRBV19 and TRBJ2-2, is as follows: DGGITQSPKYLFRKEGQNVTLSCEQNLNHDAMYWYRQDPGQGLRLIYYSQIVNDFQKGDIAEGYSVSREKKESFPLTVTSAQKNPTAFYLCASTELSAGTGNTGELFFGEGSRLTVL.